Listed below are T cell receptor beta chains from one sample, sequenced in a study of regulatory T cells in long-lasting Graves disease. TCRdb used MiXCR to reprocess the multiplex PCR reads, holding one entry per CDR3 protein. Of approximately 360,000 distinct CDR3 sequences listed, about an eighth are singletons. The data also belong to a second study, concerning T cells in Graves' hyperthyroidism and ophthalmopathy.

The sequenced sample was peripheral blood mononuclear cells (PBMCs), obtained at new diagnosis, from a patient treated with antithyroid drugs. The origin of the receptors is a young woman with Graves disease. Each CDR3 is given with its conserved first and last residue. Each record gives: CDR3 length, V gene, D gene, clone size, J gene, CDR3 DNA, CDR3 protein. D genes are given only for firm matches. Clone size appears in some rows only: once, few, many, or a class for an expanded clone.

cdr3_length: 15
v_call: TRBV6-5
d_call: .
clone_size: many
j_call: TRBJ1-2
cdr3_nt: TGTGCCAGCAGTTACTCGATTAAGGGTGGGGATGGCTACACCTTC
cdr3_aa: CASSYSIKGGDGYTF

cdr3_length: 17
v_call: TRBV14
d_call: .
clone_size: many
j_call: TRBJ2-3
cdr3_nt: TGTGCCAGCAGCCAAGATGTAGTGGGCCGCCTCCCAGATACGCAGTATTTT
cdr3_aa: CASSQDVVGRLPDTQYF

cdr3_length: 17
v_call: TRBV4-2
d_call: TRBD1
clone_size: .
j_call: TRBJ1-1
cdr3_nt: TGTGCCAGCAGCCAAGATCTAGGGACAGGGATGTACACTGAAGCTTTCTTT
cdr3_aa: CASSQDLGTGMYTEAFF

cdr3_length: 15
v_call: TRBV11-2
d_call: .
clone_size: many
j_call: TRBJ1-2
cdr3_nt: TGTGCCAGCAGCTTAGGGGCAGGACTCACCTATGGCTACACCTTC
cdr3_aa: CASSLGAGLTYGYTF

cdr3_length: 16
v_call: TRBV12-3/TRBV12-4
d_call: .
clone_size: many
j_call: TRBJ1-6
cdr3_nt: TGTGCCAGCAGCCAACGACAGGTCGCCCTCGATTCACCCCTCCACTTT
cdr3_aa: CASSQRQVALDSPLHF

cdr3_length: 16
v_call: TRBV6-5
d_call: .
clone_size: many
j_call: TRBJ1-2
cdr3_nt: TGTGCCAGCAGTTATCGAATAGTGCAGGGAGGTTATGGCTACACCTTC
cdr3_aa: CASSYRIVQGGYGYTF

cdr3_length: 12
v_call: TRBV11-3
d_call: .
clone_size: many
j_call: TRBJ1-2
cdr3_nt: TGTGCCAGCAGCCGTGGGGGGGAAGGCTACACCTTC
cdr3_aa: CASSRGGEGYTF

cdr3_length: 13
v_call: TRBV7-9
d_call: .
clone_size: .
j_call: TRBJ1-5
cdr3_nt: TGTGCCAGCAGCTTGAGGTTGGCTCAGCCCCAGCATTTT
cdr3_aa: CASSLRLAQPQHF

cdr3_length: 13
v_call: TRBV10-1
d_call: TRBD1
clone_size: .
j_call: TRBJ2-7
cdr3_nt: TGCGCCAGCAGTGACGGGACAGCCTACGAGCAGTACTTC
cdr3_aa: CASSDGTAYEQYF

cdr3_length: 15
v_call: TRBV19
d_call: .
clone_size: few
j_call: TRBJ1-1
cdr3_nt: TGTGCCAGTAGTATTAGCGGGAGTTCGAACACTGAAGCTTTCTTT
cdr3_aa: CASSISGSSNTEAFF

cdr3_length: 14
v_call: TRBV29-1
d_call: .
clone_size: few
j_call: TRBJ1-3
cdr3_nt: TGCAGCGTGGCCAGGGCCCCCTCTGGAAACACCATATATTTT
cdr3_aa: CSVARAPSGNTIYF

cdr3_length: 15
v_call: TRBV19
d_call: .
clone_size: few
j_call: TRBJ2-1
cdr3_nt: TGTGCCAGTAGTATTAGAGGGTTGCACTATCCAGAGCAGTTCTTC
cdr3_aa: CASSIRGLHYPEQFF

cdr3_length: 14
v_call: TRBV20-1
d_call: TRBD1
clone_size: .
j_call: TRBJ1-2
cdr3_nt: TGCAGTGCTAGAGAGACAGGGAAGGACTATGGCTACACCTTC
cdr3_aa: CSARETGKDYGYTF

cdr3_length: 16
v_call: TRBV7-2
d_call: TRBD2
clone_size: many
j_call: TRBJ2-1
cdr3_nt: TGTGCCAGCAGCTCCAGACTAGCGGGGGGGCCGGATGAGCAGTTCTTC
cdr3_aa: CASSSRLAGGPDEQFF

cdr3_length: 14
v_call: TRBV10-3
d_call: TRBD1
clone_size: .
j_call: TRBJ2-1
cdr3_nt: TGTGCCATCAAATCGGACAGGGATGACAATGAGCAGTTCTTC
cdr3_aa: CAIKSDRDDNEQFF

cdr3_length: 14
v_call: TRBV20-1
d_call: .
clone_size: many
j_call: TRBJ1-1
cdr3_nt: TGCAGTGCTAGAGATTCAGGGTGGGACACTGAAGCTTTCTTT
cdr3_aa: CSARDSGWDTEAFF

cdr3_length: 14
v_call: TRBV28
d_call: .
clone_size: many
j_call: TRBJ2-7
cdr3_nt: TGTGCCAGCAGTTACACAGGGAGGGGGTACGAGCAGTACTTC
cdr3_aa: CASSYTGRGYEQYF

cdr3_length: 13
v_call: TRBV20-1
d_call: .
clone_size: many
j_call: TRBJ2-5
cdr3_nt: TGCAGTGCTAGAGTCCCCCCCTTAGGGGCCCAGTACTTC
cdr3_aa: CSARVPPLGAQYF

cdr3_length: 14
v_call: TRBV20-1
d_call: .
clone_size: .
j_call: TRBJ2-2
cdr3_nt: TGCAGTGCCTTAAAACAGGGCGGCACCGGGGAGCTGTTTTTT
cdr3_aa: CSALKQGGTGELFF

cdr3_length: 18
v_call: TRBV30
d_call: .
clone_size: .
j_call: TRBJ1-1
cdr3_nt: TGTGCCTGGAGGCCCTTACAGGGTCCCACGTTCATGAACACTGAAGCTTTCTTT
cdr3_aa: CAWRPLQGPTFMNTEAFF

cdr3_length: 13
v_call: TRBV4-1
d_call: .
clone_size: .
j_call: TRBJ1-1
cdr3_nt: TGCGCCAGCAACAGGGAAGGGGGCACTGAAGCTTTCTTT
cdr3_aa: CASNREGGTEAFF

cdr3_length: 14
v_call: TRBV5-1
d_call: .
clone_size: .
j_call: TRBJ1-4
cdr3_nt: TGCGCCAGCAGCTACGAGGGGGTTAATGAAAAACTGTTTTTT
cdr3_aa: CASSYEGVNEKLFF

cdr3_length: 14
v_call: TRBV5-6
d_call: .
clone_size: .
j_call: TRBJ1-2
cdr3_nt: TGTGCCAGCAGCTCCCGAGGGGCGGGCTATGGCTACACCTTC
cdr3_aa: CASSSRGAGYGYTF

cdr3_length: 14
v_call: TRBV24-1
d_call: .
clone_size: many
j_call: TRBJ2-3
cdr3_nt: TGTGCCACCAGTGACGGACCCCCCACAGATACGCAGTATTTT
cdr3_aa: CATSDGPPTDTQYF

cdr3_length: 15
v_call: TRBV29-1
d_call: TRBD2
clone_size: many
j_call: TRBJ2-7
cdr3_nt: TGCAGCGCCCAAACTCCGGGACTAGCGGGAGGAAAGCAGTACTTC
cdr3_aa: CSAQTPGLAGGKQYF

cdr3_length: 14
v_call: TRBV7-2
d_call: .
clone_size: many
j_call: TRBJ1-1
cdr3_nt: TGTGCCAGCCTGCGGAGCCGGCAGAACACTGAAGCTTTCTTT
cdr3_aa: CASLRSRQNTEAFF

cdr3_length: 18
v_call: TRBV28
d_call: .
clone_size: many
j_call: TRBJ1-5
cdr3_nt: TGTGCCAGCACTCTGGCCCCTCCAGGATGGGAAGGCAATCAGCCCCAGCATTTT
cdr3_aa: CASTLAPPGWEGNQPQHF

cdr3_length: 14
v_call: TRBV7-2
d_call: TRBD1
clone_size: many
j_call: TRBJ2-5
cdr3_nt: TGTGCCAGCAGCTCGGACAGGGGGTCGGAGACCCAGTACTTC
cdr3_aa: CASSSDRGSETQYF

cdr3_length: 18
v_call: TRBV10-2
d_call: .
clone_size: .
j_call: TRBJ2-7
cdr3_nt: TGCGCCAGCAGTGAGAATGGTCCCCAGGAGATACACTCCTACGAGCAGTACTTC
cdr3_aa: CASSENGPQEIHSYEQYF

cdr3_length: 15
v_call: TRBV5-1
d_call: .
clone_size: .
j_call: TRBJ2-4
cdr3_nt: TGCGCCAGCAGCTCGGGACCGTTAGCCAAAAACATTCAGTACTTC
cdr3_aa: CASSSGPLAKNIQYF

cdr3_length: 15
v_call: TRBV7-6
d_call: TRBD2
clone_size: .
j_call: TRBJ2-1
cdr3_nt: TGTGCCAGCAGCGTAGGACTAGCGGGGATGGATGAGCAGTTCTTC
cdr3_aa: CASSVGLAGMDEQFF

cdr3_length: 14
v_call: TRBV29-1
d_call: TRBD1
clone_size: few
j_call: TRBJ1-3
cdr3_nt: TGCAGCGTTGGGGACAGCCACTCTGGAAACACCATATATTTT
cdr3_aa: CSVGDSHSGNTIYF

cdr3_length: 13
v_call: TRBV20-1
d_call: TRBD2
clone_size: many
j_call: TRBJ2-3
cdr3_nt: TGCAGTGCTAGAGTCGGCGGGGGAGATACGCAGTATTTT
cdr3_aa: CSARVGGGDTQYF

cdr3_length: 15
v_call: TRBV20-1
d_call: .
clone_size: few
j_call: TRBJ1-5
cdr3_nt: TGCAGTGCCCGTCATCGGACAGAGTGGAATCAGCCCCAGCATTTT
cdr3_aa: CSARHRTEWNQPQHF

cdr3_length: 14
v_call: TRBV6-9
d_call: .
clone_size: many
j_call: TRBJ1-1
cdr3_nt: TGTGCCAGCAGTTACTCTACAGGGAACACTGAAGCTTTCTTT
cdr3_aa: CASSYSTGNTEAFF

cdr3_length: 18
v_call: TRBV4-3
d_call: .
clone_size: .
j_call: TRBJ2-2
cdr3_nt: TGCGCCAGCAGCCAAGATACCGGTGGTGCAGGGGACACCGGGGAGCTGTTTTTT
cdr3_aa: CASSQDTGGAGDTGELFF

cdr3_length: 14
v_call: TRBV29-1
d_call: .
clone_size: many
j_call: TRBJ1-5
cdr3_nt: TGCAGCGTTGCAATGGGCAGAGTCAATCAGCCCCAGCATTTT
cdr3_aa: CSVAMGRVNQPQHF